This T cell receptor beta chain was sequenced during a study of T-cell reconstitution after alpha-beta-depleted transplantation in children. This CDR3 comprises 13 residues. V lost 3 bases to trimming and J lost 6 bases, with 15 bases between them. CDR1 SQVTM and CDR2 ANQGSEA come from the germline V gene. This clonotype was recorded at least ten times. Unique molecular identifiers were used to barcode this TCRbeta library. TCRdb itself ran the PCR reads through MiXCR, one entry per CDR3 protein. The repertoire holds some 400,000 distinct CDR3 sequences, with about a fifth as singletons. The clonotype was recovered from a human donor who donated a stem cell graft to a child with acute myeloid leukemia. The material sequenced was PBMCs from the stem cell graft donor, taken from the stem cell graft. This chain connects TRBV29-1 to TRBJ2-7; no reliable D call. CDR3 DNA sequence: TGCAGCGTTGAGCTCCTAGATTGGGGCGAGCAGTACTTC. It encodes CSVELLDWGEQYF.